The present TCR beta chain was sequenced within a study of response to subunit inactivated influenza vaccine. TCRdb reprocessed the RT-PCR reads via MiXCR and lists one record per CDR3 protein. This sample carries under 750,000 distinct CDR3 sequences, about 10% of them seen once, and the ten largest clones take approximately 10%. Findings and limits, study-wide: Authors proposed each seasonal influenza vaccination draws in few new T cells.

On this clonotype itself: The antigen remains unidentified.

This sequence was found in a man in his forties or fifties who received an inactivated influenza vaccine. Sequenced material: PBMCs from blood, taken on the day of vaccination.

CDR3 residues: CSPNQGNTEAFF. CDR3 coding DNA: TGCAGTCCAAATCAGGGGAACACTGAAGCTTTCTTT. This rearrangement joins TRBV20-1 to TRBJ1-1; D possibly corresponds to TRBD1 (5 bases). Germline-derived CDR1 and CDR2 are DFQATT and SNEGSKA (reference sequence). V shed 8 bases and J shed 1 base, with 11 bases lying between them. The CDR3 contains 12 residues.